The 31 T cell receptor beta chains below were found in one sample sequenced in a study of blood T cell repertoires in COVID-19 (dated by TCRdb to 2020 to 2022). The library came from the immunoSEQ multiplex PCR assay. This is the immuneACCESS table as TCRdb keeps it, with only in-frame sequences that have V and J called. A part of the clones is gone; compared with another copy, unresolved V genes explain less than half, and the rest is unexplained. Within this sample are approximately 120,000 clones, with approximately 82% of them counted one time only. The biggest ten clones account for 12% of the sample. Sequences were obtained from peripheral blood. The source is a man in his fifties or sixties with acute or convalescent COVID-19.

The chain links TRBV5-1 to TRBJ1-2; D possibly corresponds to TRBD1 (6 bases). The germline CDR1 and CDR2 sequences are SGHRS and YFSETQ. CDR3 length: 14 amino acids. V was clipped by 4 bases and J by 3 bases, with 13 bases between them. The CDR3 region has the DNA TGCGCCAGCAGCACCACAGGGTCGCACTATGGCTACACCTTC. This translates into CASSTTGSHYGYTF. Filled out from reference TRBV5-1 and TRBJ1-2, the complete variable domain reads KAGVTQTPRYLIKTRGQQVTLSCSPISGHRSVSWYQQTPGQGLQFLFEYFSETQRNKGNFPGRFSGRQFSNSRSEMNVSTLELGDSALYLCASSTTGSHYGYTFGSGTRLTVV.

The chain has TRBV27 and TRBJ1-1; a possible D gene is TRBD1 (5 bases). The germline gives CDR1 MNHEY, CDR2 SMNVEV (reference sequence). CDR3 length equals 14 residues. Trimming took off 7 bases at V and 1 base at J, with 13 bases between the two ends. The CDR3 is CASTSGWENTEAFF. In DNA, the CDR3 is TGTGCCAGCACCTCAGGGTGGGAGAACACTGAAGCTTTCTTT.

The rearrangement joins TRBV6-1 to TRBJ2-1, with 10 bases fitting TRBD2. This CDR3 is built from 16 residues. The ends lost 4 bases at V and 3 bases at J; junction bases unmatched: 6. Germline V lookup: CDR1 MNHNS, CDR2 SASEGT. This CDR3 reads CASSGLSGRSYNEQFF. CDR3 coding DNA: TGTGCCAGCAGTGGCCTTAGCGGGAGGAGCTACAATGAGCAGTTCTTC.

The chain combines TRBV27 with TRBJ2-1, with 9 bases that match TRBD2. This CDR3 is 14 amino acids long. Germline-derived CDR1 and CDR2 are MNHEY and SMNVEV (reference sequence). Trimming cost V 7 bases and J 10 bases; bases outside gene matches: 11. The CDR3 is CASTRAGGPFEQFF. CDR3 bases: TGTGCCAGCACTAGGGCGGGAGGGCCGTTCGAGCAGTTCTTC.

In this sample, this clone turned up once. V and J are TRBV6-5 and TRBJ1-2, with a possible D match to TRBD1 (6 bases). There are 14 residues in the CDR3. V lost 6 bases, J lost 3 bases, and 14 bases lay in between. CDR1 is MNHEY and CDR2 is SVGAGI in the germline V gene. DNA of the CDR3: TGTGCCAGCAGATTTCGAGGGGGTGACTATGGCTACACCTTC. Translated, it gives CASRFRGGDYGYTF.

This chain connects TRBV19 to TRBJ1-6, with TRBD1 identical over 10 bases. The ends lost 9 bases at V and 5 bases at J; junction bases unmatched: 4. The germline V gene has CDR1 LNHDA and CDR2 SQIVND (reference sequence). There are 14 residues in the CDR3. The CDR3 DNA sequence: TGTGCCAGCCGGGACAGGGGAAATAATTCACCCCTCCACTTT. As protein: CASRDRGNNSPLHF.

This clone was observed a handful of times. The chain combines TRBV4-1 with TRBJ1-6; D might be TRBD1 (5 bases). Germline assignment: CDR1 MGHRA and CDR2 YSYEKL. This CDR3 has 15 amino acids. V was pared by 5 bases and J by 8 bases, with 16 bases between. The CDR3 sequence is CASSGAVGGYSPLHF. The DNA for the CDR3 is TGCGCCAGCAGCGGAGCGGTGGGGGGATATTCACCCCTCCACTTT.

This sequence joins TRBV5-1 and TRBJ1-4; D call uncertain. This CDR3 comprises 14 residues. V shed 2 bases and J shed 3 bases, with 8 bases lying between them. The germline gives CDR1 SGHRS, CDR2 YFSETQ. CDR3 in amino acids: CASSFAEANEKLFF. The CDR3 nucleotides read TGCGCCAGCAGCTTTGCGGAGGCTAATGAAAAACTGTTTTTT.

The chain carries TRBV6-2 or TRBV6-3 and TRBJ2-1; TRBD1 agrees at 10 bases. This CDR3 region has 16 residues. Germline V gives CDR1 MNHEY, CDR2 SVGEGT. V trimming: 0 bases; J trimming: 8 bases; junction bases outside the gene matches: 7. CDR3 protein: CASSYSSSTGGDEQFF. The CDR3 nucleotides are TGTGCCAGCAGTTACTCGAGCTCGACAGGGGGCGATGAGCAGTTCTTC.

The gene calls are TRBV6-5 and TRBJ1-2, with 10 nucleotides matching TRBD1. V shed 7 bases and J 8 bases; nucleotides not matched to a gene: 7. The V gene's germline CDR1 is MNHEY and CDR2 SVGAGI. The CDR3 spans 13 residues. The chain's CDR3 is CASTLDRGRGYTF. The CDR3 bases are TGTGCCAGCACCCTAGACAGGGGGCGAGGCTACACCTTC.

The chain is built from TRBV5-1 and TRBJ1-1, with TRBD1 matching over 9 bases. Germline V gene data show CDR1 as SGHRS and CDR2 as YFSETQ. This CDR3 is built from 14 residues. Unmatched junction bases numbered 3, after V lost 4 bases and J lost 2 bases. This chain's CDR3 is CASSTQGANTEAFF. CDR3 nucleotide sequence: TGCGCCAGCAGCACACAGGGGGCTAACACTGAAGCTTTCTTT.

The CDR3 nucleotides read TGTGCCAGCAGCACAAACAGGGGGCAAAGGAACGAGCAGTACTTC. Residues: CASSTNRGQRNEQYF. The gene calls are TRBV5-5 and TRBJ2-7; 9 nucleotides align to TRBD1. CDR1 is SGHKS, CDR2 YYEKEE, per germline (reference sequence). J was trimmed by 5 bases and V by 4 bases; bases with no gene match: 10. The CDR3 covers 15 residues.

This clone appeared once. The V and J genes are TRBV11-2 and TRBJ2-7; 12 positions match TRBD2. CDR1 is SGHAT and CDR2 is FQNNGV in the germline V gene. The CDR3 has 15 residues. Trimming at V came to 4 bases and at J to 3 bases, leaving 4 bases not matched to a gene. CDR3 bases: TGTGCCAGCAGCTCCCCGGGACTAGCGGGCTACGAGCAGTACTTC. Translation gives CASSSPGLAGYEQYF.

V usage is TRBV7-9 and J usage is TRBJ2-7, with D tentatively TRBD1 (5 bases). Germline V gene sequence: CDR1 SEHNR, CDR2 FQNEAQ (reference sequence). Trimming removed 3 bases at V and 4 bases at J, with 19 bases between. The CDR3 loop spans 16 amino acids. The CDR3 coding sequence is TGTGCCAGCAGCTTGGGTTCCACAGGCGGACGTTACGAGCAGTACTTC. It is translated as CASSLGSTGGRYEQYF.

A note on this clone: Within the sample, other DNA sequences also encode this same CDR3. The chain uses TRBV24-1 and TRBJ1-1; TRBD1 might be the D (6 bases). Germline V CDR1 and CDR2: KGHDR, SFDVKD. The CDR3 is 13 residues long. V gave up 4 bases and J gave up 5 bases, with 10 bases separating them. CDR3 protein: CATSEGGGTEAFF. In nucleotides, the CDR3 is TGTGCCACCAGTGAGGGAGGGGGGACTGAAGCTTTCTTT.

This clone was found a few times. The J gene is TRBJ2-1, the V gene TRBV25-1, with 11 nucleotides matching TRBD2. Germline V gene data show CDR1 as MGHDK and CDR2 as SYGVNS. V was clipped by 4 bases and J by 2 bases; unmatched bases: 4. This CDR3 is built from 16 residues. The DNA of the CDR3 is TGTGCCAGCAGTGCTTATAGCGGGAGGGCCTACAATGAGCAGTTCTTC. It is translated as CASSAYSGRAYNEQFF.

The chain combines TRBV14 with TRBJ2-2; the D gene is possibly TRBD2 (5 bases). The CDR3 runs to 16 residues. Per germline, CDR1 SGHDN and CDR2 FVKESK. The V end lost 0 bases, the J end lost 6 bases, and 14 bases lay between the germline ends. The CDR3 protein is CASSQEMGAVAGELFF. CDR3 DNA sequence: TGTGCCAGCAGCCAAGAGATGGGAGCGGTCGCCGGGGAGCTGTTTTTT.

This sequence joins TRBV5-4 and TRBJ1-1; 8 bases fit TRBD1. Germline V gene sequence: CDR1 SGHNT, CDR2 YYREEE (reference sequence). This CDR3 has 15 residues. The V segment lost 4 bases and the J segment 1 base; nucleotides outside the gene matches: 6. CDR3 sequence (DNA): TGTGCCAGCAGCGCTCCCGGGACAGGGAACACTGAAGCTTTCTTT. It encodes CASSAPGTGNTEAFF.

The genes are TRBV4-1 and TRBJ2-7; D unclear. Trimming left V 5 bases short and J 3 bases short, with 11 bases between. There are 13 residues in the CDR3. The germline V gene encodes CDR1 MGHRA and CDR2 YSYEKL. The CDR3 region has the DNA TGCGCCAGCAGCGACGGTCTAGACTACGAGCAGTACTTC. Translating it yields CASSDGLDYEQYF.

This clone was seen only a few times. This rearrangement joins TRBV25-1 to TRBJ1-6, with D tentatively TRBD1 (5 bases). The CDR3 has 14 residues. V was clipped by 7 bases and J by 8 bases, with 15 bases between them. Per germline, CDR1 MGHDK and CDR2 SYGVNS. This CDR3 reads CASTQGLRHSPLHF. CDR3 DNA: TGTGCCAGCACCCAGGGCCTTCGGCATTCACCCCTCCACTTT.

J is TRBJ1-5 and V is TRBV19; D is ambiguous. The CDR3 extends over 15 amino acids. Trimming took 5 bases from V and 0 from J, leaving 11 bases between them. Germline loops: CDR1 LNHDA, CDR2 SQIVND (reference sequence). This chain's CDR3 is CASSGEGYSNQPQHF. The CDR3 nucleotides are TGTGCCAGTAGTGGAGAGGGCTATAGCAATCAGCCCCAGCATTTT.

The chain is built from TRBV5-4 and TRBJ2-1, with 12 bases identical to TRBD2. This CDR3 comprises 16 residues. Germline CDR1 is SGHNT and CDR2 is YYREEE (reference sequence). Trimming at V came to 1 base and at J to 9 bases, leaving 8 bases not matched to a gene. The CDR3 here is CASSLSLAGGPGEQFF. The CDR3 DNA follows: TGTGCCAGCAGCTTGTCGCTAGCGGGAGGGCCAGGTGAGCAGTTCTTC.

This clone was detected only a few times. This sequence joins TRBV3-1 (or the pseudogene TRBV3-2) and TRBJ2-7, with 10 nucleotides matching TRBD2. The CDR3 runs 14 residues. The J segment lost 5 bases and the V segment lost 1 base, leaving 2 bases of the junction unmatched. Germline CDR1 reads LGHDT; CDR2 reads YNNKEL (reference sequence). CDR3 protein: CASSQVLAGDEQYF. In DNA, the CDR3 is TGTGCCAGCAGCCAAGTCCTAGCGGGAGACGAGCAGTACTTC.

The chain joins TRBV7-9 to TRBJ1-2, with D perhaps matching TRBD1 (5 bases). Germline CDR1 and CDR2: SEHNR and FQNEAQ (reference sequence). The V end lost 0 bases, the J end lost 6 bases, and 11 bases lay between the germline ends. The CDR3 runs 14 residues. The CDR3 bases are TGTGCCAGCAGCTTAGCGACCGACAGCCATGGCTACACCTTC. This gives the protein CASSLATDSHGYTF.

The V call is TRBV27, the J call TRBJ2-5; 8 bases are shared with TRBD2. Germline lookup yields CDR1 MNHEY and CDR2 SMNVEV (reference sequence). The CDR3 is 15 amino acids. V shed 6 bases, J shed 4 bases, and the junction held 10 bases outside the gene matches. The CDR3 region is CASSLRRAGVETQYF. The CDR3 DNA follows: TGTGCCAGCAGCCTCAGGAGAGCGGGAGTAGAGACCCAGTACTTC.

The V gene is TRBV5-1, the J gene TRBJ2-3; no clear D. The CDR3 has 13 amino acids. The germline CDR1 and CDR2 sequences are SGHRS and YFSETQ. Trimming took 4 bases from V and 7 from J, leaving 13 bases between them. The CDR3 nucleotides read TGCGCCAGCAGCCCCGAGTTAGAAAATACGCAGTATTTT. Translating it yields CASSPELENTQYF.

The chain joins TRBV25-1 to TRBJ1-1; TRBD1 matches at 11 bases. CDR1 is MGHDK and CDR2 is SYGVNS in the germline V gene. Trimming removed 4 bases from V and 3 bases from J; junction bases left unmatched: 4. This CDR3 contains 15 residues. The CDR3 here is CASSVDRGLHTEAFF. CDR3 nucleotides: TGTGCCAGCAGTGTGGACAGGGGGCTACACACTGAAGCTTTCTTT.

This chain links TRBV12-3 or TRBV12-4 with TRBJ1-2, with 8 bases identical to TRBD1. The V gene end was trimmed by 5 bases and the J gene end by 8 bases; junction bases not matched to a gene: 7. The CDR3 has 13 residues. The chain's CDR3 is CASSGPAGGGYTF. The CDR3 bases are TGTGCCAGCAGTGGGCCCGCAGGGGGCGGCTACACCTTC.

The J gene is TRBJ1-6, the V gene TRBV27; 9 positions agree with TRBD1. This CDR3 is 16 amino acids long. V trimming: 6 bases; J trimming: 7 bases; junction bases outside the gene matches: 10. The germline V gene has CDR1 MNHEY and CDR2 SMNVEV (reference sequence). The CDR3 coding sequence is TGTGCCAGCAGGACACAGGGGGCGCGGTGGAATTCACCCCTCCACTTT. It translates to CASRTQGARWNSPLHF.

The chain couples TRBV28 to TRBJ2-7; 11 nucleotides agree with TRBD1. The CDR3 runs 15 residues. Unmatched junction bases numbered 7, after V lost 3 bases and J lost 6 bases. CDR1 and CDR2 from the germline V gene are MDHEN and SYDVKM. This chain's CDR3 is CASSLRGTGGSEQYF. The CDR3 DNA reads as TGTGCCAGCAGTTTGCGAGGGACAGGGGGTAGCGAGCAGTACTTC.

The CDR3 region is CASSLGDRANQPQHF. The CDR3 nucleotides read TGCGCCAGCAGCTTGGGGGACAGGGCAAATCAGCCCCAGCATTTT. The chain carries TRBV5-1 and TRBJ1-5, with 9 bases fitting TRBD1. The germline gives CDR1 SGHRS, CDR2 YFSETQ. V trimming: 0 bases; J trimming: 4 bases; junction bases outside the gene matches: 2. The CDR3 has 15 residues. Complete variable domain (other parts from reference TRBV5-1 and TRBJ1-5): KAGVTQTPRYLIKTRGQQVTLSCSPISGHRSVSWYQQTPGQGLQFLFEYFSETQRNKGNFPGRFSGRQFSNSRSEMNVSTLELGDSALYLCASSLGDRANQPQHFGDGTRLSIL.